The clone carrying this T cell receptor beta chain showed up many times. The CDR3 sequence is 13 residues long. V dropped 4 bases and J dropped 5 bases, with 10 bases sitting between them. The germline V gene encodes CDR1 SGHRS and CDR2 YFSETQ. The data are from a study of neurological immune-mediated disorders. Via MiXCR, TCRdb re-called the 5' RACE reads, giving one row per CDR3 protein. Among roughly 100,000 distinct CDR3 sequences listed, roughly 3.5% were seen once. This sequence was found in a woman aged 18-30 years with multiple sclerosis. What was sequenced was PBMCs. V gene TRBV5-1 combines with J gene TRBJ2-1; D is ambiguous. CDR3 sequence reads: CASSLRHNNEQFF. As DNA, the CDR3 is TGCGCCAGCAGCCTTAGACACAACAATGAGCAGTTCTTC.